This TCR beta chain was obtained from a study of control samples from healthy donors and cancer patients. In its sample, this clone was seen once. CDR1 and CDR2 from the germline V gene are SGHAT and FQNNGV. This CDR3 is built from 15 residues. V lost 3 bases, J lost 5 bases, and 17 bases lay in between. Here immunoSEQ multiplex PCR was the method, and the copy in TCRdb shows in-frame clones only, minus some. This sample has about 130,000 clones, with about 90% found just once. Sequencing input: blood. The J gene is TRBJ2-7, the V gene TRBV11-2; possible D gene TRBD1, 5 bases. This receptor was obtained from a man younger than 35 in good health. CDR3 sequence reads: CASSFFGRRVDEQYF. The CDR3 nucleotides read TGTGCCAGCAGCTTCTTTGGGCGCAGGGTCGACGAGCAGTACTTC. The entire variable domain, with the rest obtained from reference TRBV11-2 and TRBJ2-7, is as follows: EAGVAQSPRYKIIEKRQSVAFWCNPISGHATLYWYQQILGQGPKLLIQFQNNGVVDDSQLPKDRFSAERLKGVDSTLKIQPAKLEDSAVYLCASSFFGRRVDEQYFGPGTRLTVT.